This T cell receptor beta chain stems from a study of cytomegalovirus exposure and HLA in healthy donors. Overall study findings and caveats: Researchers counted some 150 TCR beta chains as cytomegalovirus-associated. Analysis performed later found 16,951 TCR beta sequences associated with HLA alleles at 0.05 false discovery rate. What TCR beta sequences reportedly achieved was accurate prediction of HLA-A and HLA-B alleles in most subjects.

The trim removed 4 bases at V and 3 bases at J, leaving 9 bases unmatched. This CDR3 spans 17 amino acids. CDR1 is MGHDK and CDR2 is SYGVNS in the germline V gene. PCR amplification relied on 60 Vbeta primers (plus 13 Jbeta primers). The table came from immunoSEQ multiplex PCR; TCRdb's copy has only in-frame clones and leaves some out. The ten most abundant clones cover about 4.6% of a sample with 65,000 to 80,000 clones. Details on this clone: Its antigen is unidentified.

Sequenced material: PBMCs. The source of this sequence is a man aged 25-40 years in good health and CMV-seronegative. The rearrangement links TRBV25-1 to TRBJ1-4, with TRBD1 identical over 9 bases. This CDR3 reads CASSAKQGAVANEKLFF. The DNA of the CDR3 is TGTGCCAGCAGTGCGAAACAGGGGGCGGTAGCTAATGAAAAACTGTTTTTT.